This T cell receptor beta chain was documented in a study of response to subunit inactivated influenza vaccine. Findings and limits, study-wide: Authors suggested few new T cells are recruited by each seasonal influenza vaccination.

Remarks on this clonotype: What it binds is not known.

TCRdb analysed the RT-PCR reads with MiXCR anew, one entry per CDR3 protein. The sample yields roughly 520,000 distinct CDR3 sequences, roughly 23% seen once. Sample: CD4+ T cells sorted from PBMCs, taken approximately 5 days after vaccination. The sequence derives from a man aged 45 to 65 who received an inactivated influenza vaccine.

CDR3 DNA sequence: TGTGCCAGCAGCCCCCCCGGTCGGGCTCGGAGCACCGGGGAGCTGTTTTTT. It yields the protein CASSPPGRARSTGELFF. The V gene is TRBV7-2, the J gene TRBJ2-2; no reliable D call. Per the germline V gene, CDR1 is SGHTA and CDR2 is FQGNSA. There are 17 residues in the CDR3. The germline V and J ends were trimmed by 5 bases and 4 bases, with 20 bases remaining between them.